These 3 T cell receptor beta chains originate from one sample sequenced in a study of T cell responses to AZD1222 COVID-19 vaccine. Assay: immunoSEQ multiplex PCR; the TCRdb copy retains only in-frame clones and omits some. Of about 180,000 clones listed, around 94% are singletons. Sample: peripheral blood, taken 28 days after the second AZD1222 dose. The origin of the receptors is an adult who received the AZD1222 COVID-19 vaccine.

This chain joins TRBV28 and TRBJ2-7; D not certain. Germline CDR1 is MDHEN and CDR2 is SYDVKM. The CDR3 is made up of 12 amino acids. V shed 8 bases and J shed 1 base, with 9 bases lying between them. The CDR3 reads CASRLRSYEQYF. CDR3 bases: TGTGCCAGCCGCCTCAGGTCCTACGAGCAGTACTTC.

The genes are TRBV7-9 and TRBJ2-5, with D maybe TRBD1 (5 bases). Trimming shortened V by 2 bases and J by 3 bases, and 13 bases separated the two germline ends. The CDR3 contains 15 residues. Germline values: CDR1 SEHNR, CDR2 FQNEAQ (reference sequence). CDR3 in DNA: TGTGCCAGCAGCTTACCGTCGGTAGGGGAAGAGACCCAGTACTTC. Translated: CASSLPSVGEETQYF.

The chain combines TRBV19 with TRBJ1-1, with 8 positions matching TRBD1. The CDR3 runs to 13 residues. V was pared by 5 bases and J by 8 bases, with 7 bases of the junction left unmatched. Germline CDR1 LNHDA, CDR2 SQIVND (reference sequence). Here the CDR3 DNA reads TGTGCCAGTAGTCAGGGGGCGCCGACAGAAGCTTTCTTT. It translates to CASSQGAPTEAFF. Variable domain in full (rest from reference TRBV19 and TRBJ1-1): DGGITQSPKYLFRKEGQNVTLSCEQNLNHDAMYWYRQDPGQGLRLIYYSQIVNDFQKGDIAEGYSVSREKKESFPLTVTSAQKNPTAFYLCASSQGAPTEAFFGQGTRLTVV.